Each of the 4 T cell receptor beta chains below was sequenced from the same sample in a study of read filtering for tumor transcriptome and immune sequencing. Molecular barcoded adaptors covering alpha/delta and beta/gamma chains were used on 400 ng RNA. TCRdb reprocessed the reads via MiXCR and lists one record per CDR3 protein. The table records 75,000 to 95,000 distinct CDR3 sequences, about 12% of them present only once. The source material was a population of CD138-negative cells sorted from bone marrow. Receptor source: a donor over 35 with multiple myeloma.

At least ten counts were recorded for this clonotype. The chain combines TRBV5-1 with TRBJ2-7, with 9 nucleotides matching TRBD1. This CDR3 comprises 14 residues. The V gene's germline CDR1 is SGHRS and CDR2 YFSETQ. The V segment lost 3 bases and the J segment 2 bases; nucleotides outside the gene matches: 3. CDR3 in amino acids: CASSSGTGTYEQYF. The CDR3 DNA reads TGCGCCAGCAGCTCCGGGACAGGGACCTACGAGCAGTACTTC. Supplemented by reference TRBV5-1 and TRBJ2-7, the full variable domain reads KAGVTQTPRYLIKTRGQQVTLSCSPISGHRSVSWYQQTPGQGLQFLFEYFSETQRNKGNFPGRFSGRQFSNSRSEMNVSTLELGDSALYLCASSSGTGTYEQYFGPGTRLTVT.

This clonotype was picked up many times. CDR3 protein: CASSQDGVEQYF. The CDR3 DNA sequence: TGCGCCAGCAGCCAAGATGGGGTCGAGCAGTACTTC. The V and J genes are TRBV4-1 and TRBJ2-7; D remains unclear. The CDR3 loop spans 12 amino acids. The germline V gene has CDR1 MGHRA and CDR2 YSYEKL. The V gene lost 0 bases and the J gene lost 6 bases, with 6 bases spanning the gap.

The table lists this clonotype with many counts. This chain uses TRBV28 with TRBJ2-1; 11 positions agree with TRBD2. This CDR3 contains 16 residues. Germline values: CDR1 MDHEN, CDR2 SYDVKM. V trimming: 2 bases; J trimming: 6 bases; junction bases outside the gene matches: 6. The CDR3 DNA is TGTGCCAGCAGTTTAGGTCTAGCGGGAGGTCTCAATGAGCAGTTCTTC. It is translated as CASSLGLAGGLNEQFF.

This clonotype was observed at least ten times. Because the CDR3 is missing its conserved closing phenylalanine or tryptophan, this is likely a read error. This chain joins TRBV12-3 or TRBV12-4 and TRBJ1-1; D might be TRBD1 (6 bases). CDR3 size: 13 residues. Between the trimmed V and J ends, which lost 6 bases and 4 bases, there was a span of 12 bases. The CDR3 is CASSPRGLTEAFS. The CDR3 nucleotides read TGTGCCAGCAGCCCGCGGGGGCTCACTGAAGCTTTCTCT.